These T cell receptor beta chains were read from a single sample in a study of T cells in localized non-small cell lung cancer. Libraries were prepared by immunoSEQ multiplex PCR; TCRdb keeps only in-frame clonotypes and omits some of them. The table shows some 54,000 clones, with about three quarters occurring only once. Sample: PBMCs, taken before any cancer treatment. These receptors were taken from a woman aged 40 to 75 with stage II lung adenocarcinoma. The CDR3 runs from the conserved cysteine through the conserved F or W. The D gene is left open where the match is weak. Where a row states a size, it is once, few, many or the class of an expanded clone; other rows omit it.

d_gene,abundance,len,v_gene,j_gene,CDR3nt,CDR3aa
TRBD1,once,16,TRBV18,TRBJ1-4,TGTGCCAGCTCACCGCCTGGGACAGCAACTAATGAAAAACTGTTTTTT,CASSPPGTATNEKLFF
-,-,14,TRBV2,TRBJ2-2,TGTGCCAGCAGTGAGGGCAGTCCCACCGGGGAGCTGTTTTTT,CASSEGSPTGELFF
-,-,11,TRBV19,TRBJ2-2,TGTGCCACCGCGGAGGGGGCGGGGCTGTTTTTT,CATAEGAGLFF
TRBD2,-,18,TRBV27,TRBJ2-2,TGTGCCAGCAGTTTCCTAACTAGCGGGGGACCGAACACCGGGGAGCTGTTTTTT,CASSFLTSGGPNTGELFF
TRBD1,once,16,TRBV7-2,TRBJ2-1,TGTGCCAGCAGCTTATATAGGACAGGGCCGAGAGATGAGCAGTTCTTC,CASSLYRTGPRDEQFF
TRBD1,-,14,TRBV2,TRBJ2-4,TGTGCCAGCGGAGACAGGGGGGGCAAAAACATTCAGTACTTC,CASGDRGGKNIQYF
TRBD1,-,15,TRBV5-1,TRBJ2-7,TGCGCCAGCAGACAAGTGGGGACAGGAGGATACGAGCAGTACTTC,CASRQVGTGGYEQYF
-,-,16,TRBV12-5,TRBJ1-4,TGTGCTAGTGGTTTGGTCGAAGAGGGGATTTATGAAAAACTGTTTTTT,CASGLVEEGIYEKLFF
-,once,15,TRBV5-1,TRBJ1-5,TGCGCCAGCAGCTTGGGGGTAAATAGCAATCAGCCCCAGCATTTT,CASSLGVNSNQPQHF
-,-,14,TRBV4-1,TRBJ2-3,TGCGCCAGCAGCCAAGTGGACCTTACAGATACGCAGTATTTT,CASSQVDLTDTQYF
-,few,11,TRBV29-1,TRBJ2-5,TGCAGCGTTAGGGGCCGTGAGACCCAGTACTTC,CSVRGRETQYF
-,-,11,TRBV7-2,TRBJ1-2,TGTGCCAGCAGCTTCTTATATGGCTACACCTTC,CASSFLYGYTF
-,once,13,TRBV6-1,TRBJ1-2,TGTGCCAGCATGGGGAGACGGAACTATGGCTACACCTTC,CASMGRRNYGYTF
TRBD1,-,15,TRBV11-3,TRBJ2-2,TGTGCCAGCAGCTTGAGGCAGGGGGCGTCTGGGGAGCTGTTTTTT,CASSLRQGASGELFF
-,-,13,TRBV7-3,TRBJ2-5,TGTGCCAGCAGCGGCCAGCCCCAAGAGACCCAGTACTTC,CASSGQPQETQYF
TRBD1,-,16,TRBV13,TRBJ2-1,TGTGCCAGCAGCCTTGGGACAGCCCATCAGGGCAATGAGCAGTTCTTC,CASSLGTAHQGNEQFF
-,-,14,TRBV18,TRBJ1-3,TGTGCCAGCTCACCTGATAACTCTGGAAACACCATATATTTT,CASSPDNSGNTIYF
-,-,12,TRBV5-5,TRBJ1-1,TGTGCCAGCAGCCTCGGCCAAGGTGAAGCTTTCTTT,CASSLGQGEAFF
-,-,15,TRBV9,TRBJ1-2,TGTGCCAGCAGCCCCCGAGGGGAGTGGATGAGCGGCTACACCTTC,CASSPRGEWMSGYTF
TRBD2,-,16,TRBV11-3,TRBJ2-3,TGTGCCAGCAGCTTAGGGACTAGCGGCTACACAGATACGCAGTATTTT,CASSLGTSGYTDTQYF